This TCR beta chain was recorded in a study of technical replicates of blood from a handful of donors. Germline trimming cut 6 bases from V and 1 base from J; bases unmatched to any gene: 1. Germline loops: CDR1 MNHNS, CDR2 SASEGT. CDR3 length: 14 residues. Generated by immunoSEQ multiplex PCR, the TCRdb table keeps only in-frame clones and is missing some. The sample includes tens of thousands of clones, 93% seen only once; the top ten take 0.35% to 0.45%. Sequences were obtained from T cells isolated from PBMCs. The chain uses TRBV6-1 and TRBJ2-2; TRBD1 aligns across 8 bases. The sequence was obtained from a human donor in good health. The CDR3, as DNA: TGTGCCAGCAGGGGGACAGGGAACACCGGGGAGCTGTTTTTT. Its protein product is CASRGTGNTGELFF.